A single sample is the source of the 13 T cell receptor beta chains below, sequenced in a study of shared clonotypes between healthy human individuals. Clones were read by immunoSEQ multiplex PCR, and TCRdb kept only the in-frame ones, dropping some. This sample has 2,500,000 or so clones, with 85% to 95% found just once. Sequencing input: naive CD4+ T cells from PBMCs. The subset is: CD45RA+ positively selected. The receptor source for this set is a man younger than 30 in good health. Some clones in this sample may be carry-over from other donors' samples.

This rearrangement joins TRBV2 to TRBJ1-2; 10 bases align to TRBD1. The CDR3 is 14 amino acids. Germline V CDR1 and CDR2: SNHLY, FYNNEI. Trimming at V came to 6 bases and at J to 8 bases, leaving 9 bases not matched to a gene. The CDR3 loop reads CASSDTGQGSGYTF. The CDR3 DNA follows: TGTGCCAGCAGCGATACGGGACAGGGGAGCGGCTACACCTTC.

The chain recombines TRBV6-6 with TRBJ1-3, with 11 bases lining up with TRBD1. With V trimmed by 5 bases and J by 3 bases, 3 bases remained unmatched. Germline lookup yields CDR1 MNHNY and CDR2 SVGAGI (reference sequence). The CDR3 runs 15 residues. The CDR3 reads CASSRGQGGGNTIYF. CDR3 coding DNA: TGTGCCAGCAGTAGGGGACAGGGGGGTGGAAACACCATATATTTT.

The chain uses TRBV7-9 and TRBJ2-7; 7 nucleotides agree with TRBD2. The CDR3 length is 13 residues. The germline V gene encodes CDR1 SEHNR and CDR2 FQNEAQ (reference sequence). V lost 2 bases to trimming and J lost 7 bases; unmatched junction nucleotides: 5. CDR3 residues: CASSLLAGEEQYF. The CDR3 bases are TGTGCCAGCAGCTTATTGGCGGGGGAAGAGCAGTACTTC. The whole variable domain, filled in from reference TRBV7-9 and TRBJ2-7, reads DTGVSQNPRHKITKRGQNVTFRCDPISEHNRLYWYRQTLGQGPEFLTYFQNEAQLEKSRLLSDRFSAERPKGSFSTLEIQRTEQGDSAMYLCASSLLAGEEQYFGPGTRLTVT.

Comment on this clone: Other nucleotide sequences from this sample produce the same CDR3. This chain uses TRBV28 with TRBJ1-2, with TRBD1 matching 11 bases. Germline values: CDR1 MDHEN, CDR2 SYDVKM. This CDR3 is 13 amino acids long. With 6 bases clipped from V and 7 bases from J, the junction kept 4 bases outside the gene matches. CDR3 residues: CASSRGQGGGYTF. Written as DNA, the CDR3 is TGTGCCAGCAGCCGGGGACAGGGGGGTGGCTACACCTTC.

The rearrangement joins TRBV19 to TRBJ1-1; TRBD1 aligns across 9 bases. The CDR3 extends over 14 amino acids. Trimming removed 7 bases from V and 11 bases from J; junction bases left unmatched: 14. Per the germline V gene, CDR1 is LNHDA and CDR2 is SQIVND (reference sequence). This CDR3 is CASTWDRVLSRAFF. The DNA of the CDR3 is TGTGCCAGTACCTGGGACAGGGTTCTCTCGAGGGCTTTCTTT. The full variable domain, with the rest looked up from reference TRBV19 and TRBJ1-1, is DGGITQSPKYLFRKEGQNVTLSCEQNLNHDAMYWYRQDPGQGLRLIYYSQIVNDFQKGDIAEGYSVSREKKESFPLTVTSAQKNPTAFYLCASTWDRVLSRAFFGQGTRLTVV.

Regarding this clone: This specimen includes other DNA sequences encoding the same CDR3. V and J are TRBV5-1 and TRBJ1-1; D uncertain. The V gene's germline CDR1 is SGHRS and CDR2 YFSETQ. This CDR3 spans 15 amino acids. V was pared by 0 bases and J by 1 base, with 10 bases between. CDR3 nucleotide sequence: TGCGCCAGCAGCTTGGTTCCGGGATCGAACACTGAAGCTTTCTTT. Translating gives CASSLVPGSNTEAFF.

The chain's CDR3 is CASSGGGRMNTEAFF. DNA of the CDR3: TGTGCCAGCAGCGGAGGAGGACGGATGAACACTGAAGCTTTCTTT. V gene TRBV9 combines with J gene TRBJ1-1; D unclear. The CDR3 loop spans 15 amino acids. The V end lost 3 bases, the J end lost 0 bases, and 12 bases lay between the germline ends. The germline gives CDR1 SGDLS, CDR2 YYNGEE.

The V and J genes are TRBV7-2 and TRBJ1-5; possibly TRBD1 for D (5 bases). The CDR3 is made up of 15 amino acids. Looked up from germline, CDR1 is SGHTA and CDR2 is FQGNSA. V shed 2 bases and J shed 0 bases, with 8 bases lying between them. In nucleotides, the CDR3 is TGTGCCAGCAGCTTACATCAGGGTAGCAATCAGCCCCAGCATTTT. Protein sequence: CASSLHQGSNQPQHF.

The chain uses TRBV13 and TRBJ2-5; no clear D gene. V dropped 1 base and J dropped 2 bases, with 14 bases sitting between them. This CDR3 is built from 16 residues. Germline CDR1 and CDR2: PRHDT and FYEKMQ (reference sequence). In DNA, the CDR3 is TGTGCCAGCAGCTTAGAGGAGCAGACGGCTCAAGAGACCCAGTACTTC. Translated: CASSLEEQTAQETQYF.

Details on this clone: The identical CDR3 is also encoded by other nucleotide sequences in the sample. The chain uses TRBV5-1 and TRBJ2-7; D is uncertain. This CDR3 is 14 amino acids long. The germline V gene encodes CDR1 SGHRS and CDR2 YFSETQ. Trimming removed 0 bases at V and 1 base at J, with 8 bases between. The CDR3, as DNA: TGCGCCAGCAGCTTGGCCGGCGGTTCCTACGAGCAGTACTTC. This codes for CASSLAGGSYEQYF. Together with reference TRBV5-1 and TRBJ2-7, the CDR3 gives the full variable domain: KAGVTQTPRYLIKTRGQQVTLSCSPISGHRSVSWYQQTPGQGLQFLFEYFSETQRNKGNFPGRFSGRQFSNSRSEMNVSTLELGDSALYLCASSLAGGSYEQYFGPGTRLTVT.

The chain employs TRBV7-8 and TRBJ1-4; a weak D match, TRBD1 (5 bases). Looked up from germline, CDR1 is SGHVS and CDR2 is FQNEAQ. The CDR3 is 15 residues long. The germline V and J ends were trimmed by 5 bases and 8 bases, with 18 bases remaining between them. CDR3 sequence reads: CASSPGPGNTEKLFF. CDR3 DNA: TGTGCCAGCAGCCCAGGGCCCGGGAACACGGAAAAACTGTTTTTT.

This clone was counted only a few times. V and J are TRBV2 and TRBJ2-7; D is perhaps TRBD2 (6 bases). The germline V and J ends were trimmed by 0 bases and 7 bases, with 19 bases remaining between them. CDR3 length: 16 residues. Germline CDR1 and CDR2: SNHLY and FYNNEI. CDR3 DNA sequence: TGTGCCAGCAGTGAAGCGCTCGGGGGAGGTTGGTTTGAGCAGTACTTC. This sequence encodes CASSEALGGGWFEQYF.

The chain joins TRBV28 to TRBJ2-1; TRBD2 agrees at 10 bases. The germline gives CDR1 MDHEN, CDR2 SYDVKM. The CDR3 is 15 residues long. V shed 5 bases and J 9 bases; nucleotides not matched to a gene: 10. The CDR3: CASSPTSGFRGEQFF. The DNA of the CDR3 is TGTGCCAGCAGTCCGACTAGCGGGTTTCGGGGTGAGCAGTTCTTC.